This T cell receptor beta chain comes out of a study of cytomegalovirus exposure and HLA in healthy donors. Amplification used 60 Vbeta primers and 13 Jbeta primers. The method was immunoSEQ multiplex PCR; TCRdb's version includes in-frame clones alone and lacks a portion of them. Of around 150,000 clones in the sample, roughly 63% are singletons; the top ten hold roughly 7%. Germline CDR1 reads LNHDA; CDR2 reads SQIVND (reference sequence). The CDR3 contains 15 residues. Trimming took off 3 bases at V and 0 bases at J, with 12 bases between the two ends. The chain has TRBV19 and TRBJ2-7; D is ambiguous. The source is a woman aged 55-70 years in good health and CMV-seropositive. Sequenced material: PBMCs. CDR3 sequence: CASSIRVSGSYEQYF. The CDR3 nucleotides are TGTGCCAGTAGTATCCGGGTCTCTGGCTCCTACGAGCAGTACTTC. The whole variable domain, filled in from reference TRBV19 and TRBJ2-7, reads DGGITQSPKYLFRKEGQNVTLSCEQNLNHDAMYWYRQDPGQGLRLIYYSQIVNDFQKGDIAEGYSVSREKKESFPLTVTSAQKNPTAFYLCASSIRVSGSYEQYFGPGTRLTVT.